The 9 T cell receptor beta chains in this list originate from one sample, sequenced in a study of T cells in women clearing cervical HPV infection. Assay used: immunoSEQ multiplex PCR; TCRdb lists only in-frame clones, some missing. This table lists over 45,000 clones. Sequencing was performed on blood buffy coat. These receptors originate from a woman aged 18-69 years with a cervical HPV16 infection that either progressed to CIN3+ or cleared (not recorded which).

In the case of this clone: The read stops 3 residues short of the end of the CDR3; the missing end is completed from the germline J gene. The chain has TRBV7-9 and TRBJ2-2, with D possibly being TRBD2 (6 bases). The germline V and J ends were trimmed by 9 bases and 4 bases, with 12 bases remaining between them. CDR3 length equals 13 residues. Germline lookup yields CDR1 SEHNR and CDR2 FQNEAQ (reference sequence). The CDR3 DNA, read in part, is TGTGCCAGTGCCCTAGCGCGCACCGGGGAG. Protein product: CASALARTGE. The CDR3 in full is CASALARTGELFF.

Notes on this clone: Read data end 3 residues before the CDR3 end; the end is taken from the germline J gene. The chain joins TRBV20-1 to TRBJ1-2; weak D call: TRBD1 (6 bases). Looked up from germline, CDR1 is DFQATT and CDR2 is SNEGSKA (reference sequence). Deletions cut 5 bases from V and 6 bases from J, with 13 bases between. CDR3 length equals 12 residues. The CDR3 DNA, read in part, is TGCAGTGCTCGACGACAGGTAGATGGC. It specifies CSARRQVDG. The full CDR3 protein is CSARRQVDGYTF.

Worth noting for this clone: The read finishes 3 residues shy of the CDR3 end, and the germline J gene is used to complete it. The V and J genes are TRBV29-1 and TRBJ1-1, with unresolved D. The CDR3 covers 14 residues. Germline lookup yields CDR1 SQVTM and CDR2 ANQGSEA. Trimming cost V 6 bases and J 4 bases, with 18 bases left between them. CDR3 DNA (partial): TGCAGCGTAAGCGGAACCCAACGGGGCACTGAA. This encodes CSVSGTQRGTE. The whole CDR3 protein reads CSVSGTQRGTEAFF.

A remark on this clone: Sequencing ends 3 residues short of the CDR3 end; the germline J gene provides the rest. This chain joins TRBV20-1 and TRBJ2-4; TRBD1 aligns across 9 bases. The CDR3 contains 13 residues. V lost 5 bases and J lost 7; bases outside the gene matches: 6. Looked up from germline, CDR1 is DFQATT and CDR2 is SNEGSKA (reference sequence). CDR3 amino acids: CSAWDREWNIQYF. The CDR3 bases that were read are TGCAGTGCTTGGGACAGGGAGTGGAACATT.

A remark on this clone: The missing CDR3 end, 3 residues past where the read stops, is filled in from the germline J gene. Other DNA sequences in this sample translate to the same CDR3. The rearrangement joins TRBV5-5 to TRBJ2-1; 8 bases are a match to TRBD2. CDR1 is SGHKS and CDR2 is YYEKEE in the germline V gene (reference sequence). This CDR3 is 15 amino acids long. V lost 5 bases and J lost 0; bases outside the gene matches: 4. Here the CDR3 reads CASSFGTSSYNEQFF. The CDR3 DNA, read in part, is TGTGCCAGCAGTTTTGGGACTAGCTCCTACAATGAG.

CDR3 DNA, as far as it was read: TGCGCCAGCAGTGTTACAGGGACCTCCTACGAG. Encoded protein: CASSVTGTSYE. The whole CDR3 protein reads CASSVTGTSYEQYF. The J gene is TRBJ2-7, the V gene TRBV10-1; TRBD1 is a possible D gene (6 bases). Coverage ceases 3 residues before the CDR3 finishes, and the germline J gene fills in the end. This CDR3 is 14 amino acids long. Trimming took 4 bases from V and 0 from J, leaving 10 bases between them. Looked up from germline, CDR1 is WNHNN and CDR2 is SYGVQD (reference sequence).

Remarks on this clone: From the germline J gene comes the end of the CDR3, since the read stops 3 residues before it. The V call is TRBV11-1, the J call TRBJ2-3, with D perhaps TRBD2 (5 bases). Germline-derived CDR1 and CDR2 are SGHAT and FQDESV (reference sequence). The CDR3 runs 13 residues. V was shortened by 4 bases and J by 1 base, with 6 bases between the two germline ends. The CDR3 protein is CASSYSGTDTQYF. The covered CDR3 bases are TGTGCCAGCAGCTATAGCGGCACAGATACG.

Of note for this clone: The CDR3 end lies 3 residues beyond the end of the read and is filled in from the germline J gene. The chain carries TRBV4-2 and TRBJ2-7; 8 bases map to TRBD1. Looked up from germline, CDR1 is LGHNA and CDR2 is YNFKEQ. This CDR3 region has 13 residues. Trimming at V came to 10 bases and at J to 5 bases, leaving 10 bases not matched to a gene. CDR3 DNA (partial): TGTGCCACCATGAACAGGGGGACCCACGAG. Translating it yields CATMNRGTHE. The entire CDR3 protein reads CATMNRGTHEQYF.

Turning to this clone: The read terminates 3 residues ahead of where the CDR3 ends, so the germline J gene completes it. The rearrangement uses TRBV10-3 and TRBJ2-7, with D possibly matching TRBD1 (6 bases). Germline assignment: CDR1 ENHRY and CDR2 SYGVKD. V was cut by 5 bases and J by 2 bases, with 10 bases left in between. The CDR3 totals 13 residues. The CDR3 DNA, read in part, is TGTGCCATCAGTACCGGGACAACCTACGAG. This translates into CAISTGTTYE. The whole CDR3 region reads CAISTGTTYEQYF.